Below, 8 T cell receptor beta chains from the same sample are listed, as sequenced in a study of T-cell reconstitution after alpha-beta-depleted transplantation in children. General study results and limits: A year had passed since transplant, and T-cell counts and diversity by then came mostly from newly produced T cells.

Their target antigens are unknown. Molecular barcoding with unique molecular identifiers was used for the TCRbeta library. TCRdb fed the PCR reads into MiXCR, producing one record per CDR3 protein. The data show about 300,000 distinct CDR3 sequences, just over 7.5% seen once. Specimen: peripheral blood, collected 360 days after TCRalphabeta/CD19-depleted stem cell transplant. The receptors were sampled from a female patient aged 2-15 years who had a stem cell transplant for Fanconi anemia, so the T cells may come from the graft donor.

A few counts support this clonotype. CDR3 residues: CATSDGVGGETQYF. The CDR3 DNA follows: TGTGCCACCAGCGATGGGGTTGGGGGGGAGACCCAGTACTTC. The chain recombines TRBV15 with TRBJ2-5; D is possibly TRBD2 (6 bases). CDR3 length: 14 residues. V gave up 5 bases and J gave up 5 bases, with 15 bases separating them. Germline V gene data show CDR1 as LNHNV and CDR2 as YYDKDF (reference sequence).

The chain links TRBV5-8 to TRBJ1-2, with 8 bases lining up with TRBD1. Per the germline V gene, CDR1 is SGHTS and CDR2 is YDEGEE. The length of the CDR3 is 17 residues. The V gene end was trimmed by 2 bases and the J gene end by 2 bases; junction bases not matched to a gene: 11. The CDR3 DNA reads TGTGCCAGCAGCTTCGTCCTAGGGACAGGTCCCAACTATGGCTACACCTTC. This sequence encodes CASSFVLGTGPNYGYTF.

Ten or more counts support this clonotype. The chain joins TRBV3-1 to TRBJ2-3; TRBD1 agrees at 9 bases. This CDR3 comprises 16 residues. Germline lookup yields CDR1 LGHDT and CDR2 YNNKEL (reference sequence). Trimming at V came to 1 base and at J to 1 base, leaving 3 bases not matched to a gene. The DNA of the CDR3 is TGTGCCAGCAGCCAAGTTGACAGGGGGGGCACAGATACGCAGTATTTT. This translates into CASSQVDRGGTDTQYF.

The sample holds many counts of this clonotype. V gene TRBV9 combines with J gene TRBJ2-2; D is undetermined. Germline loops: CDR1 SGDLS, CDR2 YYNGEE. This CDR3 is 15 amino acids long. V shed 2 bases and J shed 0 bases, with 8 bases lying between them. The DNA of the CDR3 is TGTGCCAGCAGCGTTCGACCTTCGAACACCGGGGAGCTGTTTTTT. Amino acids: CASSVRPSNTGELFF.

Ten or more counts support this clonotype. The rearrangement joins TRBV7-2 to TRBJ2-5, with 7 bases aligning to TRBD1. The J segment lost 5 bases and the V segment lost 1 base, leaving 13 bases of the junction unmatched. Germline CDR1 SGHTA, CDR2 FQGNSA. The CDR3 loop spans 17 amino acids. Here the CDR3 reads CASSLGRPRTGQETQYF. As DNA, the CDR3 is TGTGCCAGCAGCTTAGGCCGCCCCCGGACAGGCCAGGAGACCCAGTACTTC.

This clonotype was counted ten times or more. The chain uses TRBV6-2 or TRBV6-3 and TRBJ2-7; 9 positions match TRBD2. Germline values: CDR1 MNHEY, CDR2 SVGEGT. The CDR3 length is 15 residues. The V segment lost 8 bases and the J segment 3 bases; nucleotides outside the gene matches: 11. The CDR3 region has the DNA TGTGCCAGCCGTAGCCCGGGACTAGCAGGCTACGAGCAGTACTTC. It yields the protein CASRSPGLAGYEQYF.

This clonotype was counted many times. The V and J genes are TRBV20-1 and TRBJ2-5; D is perhaps TRBD1 (5 bases). The V end lost 1 base, the J end lost 5 bases, and 8 bases lay between the germline ends. CDR1 DFQATT and CDR2 SNEGSKA come from the germline V gene (reference sequence). The CDR3 runs 12 residues. Here the CDR3 DNA reads TGCAGTGCTAGAGGGGGCTGGGAGACCCAGTACTTC. Its protein is CSARGGWETQYF.

In this sample, this clonotype turned up many times. J is TRBJ2-3 and V is TRBV24-1; D gene ambiguous. The CDR3 has 11 residues. V was pared by 5 bases and J by 4 bases, with 3 bases between. Germline loops: CDR1 KGHDR, CDR2 SFDVKD. CDR3 DNA: TGTGCCACCAGTGCCTCAGATACGCAGTATTTT. The encoded protein is CATSASDTQYF.